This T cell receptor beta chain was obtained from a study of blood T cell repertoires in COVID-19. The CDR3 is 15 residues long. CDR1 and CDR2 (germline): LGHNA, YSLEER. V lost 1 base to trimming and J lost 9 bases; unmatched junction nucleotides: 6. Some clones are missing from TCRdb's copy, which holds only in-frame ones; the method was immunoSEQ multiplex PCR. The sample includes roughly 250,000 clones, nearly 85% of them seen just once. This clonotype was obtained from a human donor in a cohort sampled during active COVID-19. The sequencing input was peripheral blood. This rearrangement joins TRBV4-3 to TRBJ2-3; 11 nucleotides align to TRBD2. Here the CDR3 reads CASSQVAGGPETQYF. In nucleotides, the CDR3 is TGCGCCAGCAGCCAAGTAGCGGGGGGGCCGGAGACGCAGTATTTT.